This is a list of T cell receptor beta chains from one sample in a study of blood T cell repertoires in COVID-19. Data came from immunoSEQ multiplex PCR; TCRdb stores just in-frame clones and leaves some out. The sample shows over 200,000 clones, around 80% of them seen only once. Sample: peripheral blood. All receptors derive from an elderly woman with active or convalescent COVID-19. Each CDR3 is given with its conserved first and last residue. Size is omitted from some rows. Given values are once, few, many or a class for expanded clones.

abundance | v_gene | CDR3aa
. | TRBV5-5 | CATDPSPSSYNEQFF
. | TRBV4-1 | CASSQIGGRKDEQYF
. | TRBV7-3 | CASSRGTSGYNEQFF
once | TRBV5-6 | CASSLEDRQSYGYTF
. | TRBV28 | CASSLGQAPYSNQPQHF
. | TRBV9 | CASSAQGTYNEQFF
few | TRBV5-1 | CASKASGGAGTDTQYF
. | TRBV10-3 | CAIDRAGNTIYF
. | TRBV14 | CASSQDWGGTQYF
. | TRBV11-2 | CASSPREGTSPLHF
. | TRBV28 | CASSPGQGSPYGYTF
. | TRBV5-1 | CASSMTSGSSYNEQFF
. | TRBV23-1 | CASSQSTAGQSDSSPLHF
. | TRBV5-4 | CASSLSSSSETQYF
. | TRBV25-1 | CASSEFPAGGNYGYTF
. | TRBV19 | CASSMVRSGYTF
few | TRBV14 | CASSQDIYEQFF
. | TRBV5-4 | CASSLNPQGEQYF
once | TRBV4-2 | CASSTGERPQHF
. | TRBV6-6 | CASSKGGRYEQYF
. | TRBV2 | CASSERGSGGTYEQYF
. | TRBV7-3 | CASSLQGNTDTQYF
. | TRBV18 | CASSPQGTYEQYF
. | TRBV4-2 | CASSQLRAEQYF
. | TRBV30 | CAWSRQGLGEQYF
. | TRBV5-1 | CASSLVGGSGNTIYF
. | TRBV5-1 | CASSTLGGANYGYTF
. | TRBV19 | CASRRTGGSYEQYF
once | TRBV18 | CASSPDRVRLAGGYEQYF
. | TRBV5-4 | CASSTGTDRNYGYTF
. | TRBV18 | CASSPGRDQPQHF
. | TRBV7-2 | CASSLESANTGELFF
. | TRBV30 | CAWSTSRSTDTQYF
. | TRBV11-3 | CASSRTGRAYEQYF
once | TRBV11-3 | CASSLSAGSTDTQYF
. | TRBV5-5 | CASSLRAGGPLDTGELFF
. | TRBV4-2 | CASSQVTSGTNTGELFF
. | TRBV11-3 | CASSFFGQGPKGNTIYF
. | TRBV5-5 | CASSLVVRGPMNTEAFF
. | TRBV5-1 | CASSAADLGAGSPLHF
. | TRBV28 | CAILNPGQGLNQPQHF